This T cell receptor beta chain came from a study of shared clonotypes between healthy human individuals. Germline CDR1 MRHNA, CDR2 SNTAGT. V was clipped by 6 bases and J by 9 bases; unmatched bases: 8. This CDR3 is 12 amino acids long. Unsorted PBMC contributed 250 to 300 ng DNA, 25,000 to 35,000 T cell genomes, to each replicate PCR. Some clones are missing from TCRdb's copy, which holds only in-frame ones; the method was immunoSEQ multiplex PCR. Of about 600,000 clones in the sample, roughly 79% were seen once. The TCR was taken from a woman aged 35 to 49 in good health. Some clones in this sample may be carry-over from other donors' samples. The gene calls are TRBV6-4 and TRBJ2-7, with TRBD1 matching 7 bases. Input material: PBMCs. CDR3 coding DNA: TGTGCCAGCAGGGGCGACAGGGTTCGGCAGTACTTC. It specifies CASRGDRVRQYF.